This TCR beta chain was observed in a study of T cell responses to AZD1222 COVID-19 vaccine. Study-wide findings and caveats: Spike was spanned by vaccine-associated CD4 TCRs, with dominance at 160-218 and 743-854. The study found Spike-specific TCR breadth and depth rose after two AZD1222 doses. At baseline, seropositivity was found in only six AZD1222 recipients.

Measured with immunoSEQ multiplex PCR; TCRdb has only the in-frame clones, and not every one. Among about 81,000 clones listed, less than 95% were seen once. In the case of this clone: Its antigen remains unidentified.

Germline lookup yields CDR1 KGHDR and CDR2 SFDVKD. Trimming left V 3 bases short and J 7 bases short, with 18 bases between. The CDR3 is made up of 16 amino acids. The clonotype was recovered from an adult who received the AZD1222 COVID-19 vaccine. The J gene is TRBJ2-1, the V gene TRBV24-1; D is uncertain. The specimen was peripheral blood, collected 28 days after the second AZD1222 dose. The CDR3 DNA reads TGTGCCACCAGTGATCCCTACGGTGCTCGTTGGAATGAGCAGTTCTTC. This gives the protein CATSDPYGARWNEQFF.